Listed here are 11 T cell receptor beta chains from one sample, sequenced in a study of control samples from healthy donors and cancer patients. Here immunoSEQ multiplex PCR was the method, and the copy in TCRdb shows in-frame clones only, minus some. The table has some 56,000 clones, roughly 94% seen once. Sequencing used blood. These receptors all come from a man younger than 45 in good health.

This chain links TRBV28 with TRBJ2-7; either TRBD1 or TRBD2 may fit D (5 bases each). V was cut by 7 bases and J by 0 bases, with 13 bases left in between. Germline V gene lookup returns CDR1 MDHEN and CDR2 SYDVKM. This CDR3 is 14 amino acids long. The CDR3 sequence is CASTNPGTSYEQYF. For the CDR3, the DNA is TGTGCCAGCACCAATCCAGGGACCTCCTACGAGCAGTACTTC.

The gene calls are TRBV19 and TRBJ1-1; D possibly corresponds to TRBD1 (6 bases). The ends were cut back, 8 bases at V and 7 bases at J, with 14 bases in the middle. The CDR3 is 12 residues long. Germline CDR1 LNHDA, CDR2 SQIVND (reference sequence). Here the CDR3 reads CASLRFRGEAFF. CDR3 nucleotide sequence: TGTGCCAGTCTCCGTTTCAGGGGTGAAGCTTTCTTT.

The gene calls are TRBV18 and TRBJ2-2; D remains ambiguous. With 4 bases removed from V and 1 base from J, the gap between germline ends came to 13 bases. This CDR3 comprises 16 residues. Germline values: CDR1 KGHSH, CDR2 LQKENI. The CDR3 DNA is TGTGCCAGCTCACAGAACGGACCCCTGAACACCGGGGAGCTGTTTTTT. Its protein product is CASSQNGPLNTGELFF.

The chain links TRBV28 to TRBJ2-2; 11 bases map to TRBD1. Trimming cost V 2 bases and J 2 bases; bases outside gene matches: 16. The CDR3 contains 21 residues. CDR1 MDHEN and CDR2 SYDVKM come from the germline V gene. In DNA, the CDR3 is TGTGCCAGCAGTTTAGGTTGGACAGGGGGCGCGACTAGCCGTAACACCGGGGAGCTGTTTTTT. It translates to CASSLGWTGGATSRNTGELFF.

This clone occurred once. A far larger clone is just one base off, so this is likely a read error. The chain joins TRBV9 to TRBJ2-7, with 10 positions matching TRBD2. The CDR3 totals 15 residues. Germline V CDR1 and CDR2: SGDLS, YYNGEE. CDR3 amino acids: CPSSGGADRTEGQYF. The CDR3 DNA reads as TGTCCCAGCAGCGGGGGGGCGGACCGGACTGAGGGGCAGTACTTC.

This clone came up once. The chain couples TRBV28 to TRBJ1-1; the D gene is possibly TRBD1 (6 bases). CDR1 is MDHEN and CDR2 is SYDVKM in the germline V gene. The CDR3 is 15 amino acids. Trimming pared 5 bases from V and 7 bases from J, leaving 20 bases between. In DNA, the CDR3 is TGTGCCAGCAGTCCCTGGGCTAGGGGGAGGGGTGAAGCTTTCTTT. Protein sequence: CASSPWARGRGEAFF.

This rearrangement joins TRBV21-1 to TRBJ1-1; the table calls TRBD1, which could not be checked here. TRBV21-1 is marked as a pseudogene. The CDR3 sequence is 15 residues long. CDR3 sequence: CASRKRGREWTEAFF. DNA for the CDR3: TGTGCCAGCAGAAAGCGTGGCAGGGAATGGACTGAAGCTTTCTTT.

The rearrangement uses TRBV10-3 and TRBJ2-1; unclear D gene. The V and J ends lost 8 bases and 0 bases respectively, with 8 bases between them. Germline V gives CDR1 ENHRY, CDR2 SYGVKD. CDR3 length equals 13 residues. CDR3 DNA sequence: TGTGCCATCCGACGCGGCTCCTACAATGAGCAGTTCTTC. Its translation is CAIRRGSYNEQFF.

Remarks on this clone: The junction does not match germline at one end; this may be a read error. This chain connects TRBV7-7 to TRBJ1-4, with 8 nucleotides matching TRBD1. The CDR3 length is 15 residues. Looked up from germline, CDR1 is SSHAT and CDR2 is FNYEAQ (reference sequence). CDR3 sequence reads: CASSPTQGANEKLFF. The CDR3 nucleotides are TGTGCTAGCAGCCCAACACAGGGGGCTAATGAAAAACTGTTTTTT.

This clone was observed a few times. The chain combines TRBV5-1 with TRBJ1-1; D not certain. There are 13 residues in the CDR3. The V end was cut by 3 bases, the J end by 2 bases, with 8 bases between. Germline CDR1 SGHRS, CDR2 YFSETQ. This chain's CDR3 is CASSWNRNTEAFF. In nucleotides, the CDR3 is TGCGCCAGCAGCTGGAACCGAAACACTGAAGCTTTCTTT.

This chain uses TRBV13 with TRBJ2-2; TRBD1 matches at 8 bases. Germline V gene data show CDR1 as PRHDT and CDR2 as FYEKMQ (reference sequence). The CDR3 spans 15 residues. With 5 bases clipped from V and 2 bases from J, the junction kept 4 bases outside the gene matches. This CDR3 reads CASSRDRTNTGELFF. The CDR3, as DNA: TGTGCCAGCAGCCGGGACAGGACCAACACCGGGGAGCTGTTTTTT.